These 28 T cell receptor beta chains were all obtained from the same sample, sequenced in a study of glioma-infiltrating T cells. Amplification of TCR alpha and beta CDR3 regions from RNA used iRepertoire nested multiplex PCR. MiXCR, run by TCRdb on the multiplex PCR reads, gives a single entry per CDR3 protein. Of around 130,000 distinct CDR3 sequences in the sample, 20% to 25% were seen once. The sequencing sample was made of glioma tissue, nonneoplastic brain tissue, or PBMCs (not recorded which). The receptors come from a human donor with low-grade glioma or glioblastoma, undergoing nonglioma brain surgery, or in good health (not recorded which).

This clonotype occurred many times. The rearrangement links TRBV6-6 to TRBJ1-4, with a weak D call TRBD1 (5 bases). The germline V gene encodes CDR1 MNHNY and CDR2 SVGAGI (reference sequence). The CDR3 is 16 amino acids. V was shortened by 2 bases and J by 3 bases, with 13 bases between the two germline ends. Here the CDR3 DNA reads TGTGCCAGCAGTTACGAGGGGAAGGTGGCTAATGAAAAACTGTTTTTT. Its protein is CASSYEGKVANEKLFF.

Of note for this clonotype: The junction shows a germline mismatch at one end, possibly a read error. The chain has TRBV6-1 and TRBJ2-5; 11 bases are shared with TRBD1. The CDR3 sequence is 14 residues long. Germline assignment: CDR1 MNHNS and CDR2 SASEGT. This CDR3 is CAISRDRGQETQYF. The CDR3 DNA is TGTGCCATCAGTCGGGACAGGGGGCAAGAGACCCAGTACTTC.

A note on this clonotype: A read error is possible here, since a much larger clone lies one base away. V usage is TRBV14 and J usage is TRBJ1-1; D not resolved. This CDR3 contains 16 residues. The V gene's germline CDR1 is SGHDN and CDR2 FVKESK. The CDR3 loop is CASSQEENPSMTVAFF. The CDR3, as DNA: TGTGCCAGCAGCCAAGAAGAAAACCCAAGTATGACTGTAGCTTTCTTT.

The rearrangement links TRBV2 to TRBJ1-1, with D unresolved. Trimming pared 6 bases from V and 2 bases from J, leaving 10 bases between. Germline V gene lookup returns CDR1 SNHLY and CDR2 FYNNEI. There are 13 residues in the CDR3. CDR3 protein: CASRLGLNTEAFF. The CDR3 nucleotides are TGTGCCAGCAGACTGGGCCTTAACACTGAAGCTTTCTTT.

Only a few counts were recorded for this clonotype. The rearrangement links TRBV14 to TRBJ1-6, with D unresolved. CDR1 and CDR2 from the germline V gene are SGHDN and FVKESK. V was pared by 5 bases and J by 7 bases, with 9 bases between. The CDR3 covers 13 residues. The CDR3 DNA is TGTGCCAGCAGCTCTCTTGCCAATTCACCCCTCCACTTT. This gives the protein CASSSLANSPLHF.

This clonotype showed up just a few times. The chain carries TRBV19 and TRBJ2-7; D not resolved. CDR1 and CDR2 from the germline V gene are LNHDA and SQIVND (reference sequence). V gave up 7 bases and J gave up 5 bases, with 18 bases separating them. The CDR3 is made up of 14 amino acids. CDR3 in amino acids: CASKQPNLFDEQYV. The CDR3 DNA is TGTGCCAGTAAACAGCCAAATCTTTTCGACGAGCAGTACGTC.

There are a few counts of this clonotype. The chain recombines TRBV24-1 with TRBJ1-5, with no clear D. There are 16 residues in the CDR3. V lost 3 bases and J lost 7, with 18 bases in between. CDR1 is KGHDR and CDR2 is SFDVKD in the germline V gene. The CDR3 sequence is CATSDDRAGYRQPQHF. The CDR3 DNA is TGTGCCACCAGTGATGATCGAGCGGGGTACCGACAGCCCCAGCATTTT.

A note on this clonotype: Germline and junction disagree at one end, which may indicate a read error. This rearrangement joins TRBV2 to TRBJ2-5; no clear D gene. The CDR3 sequence is 16 residues long. The germline V gene encodes CDR1 SNHLY and CDR2 FYNNEI. The CDR3 DNA follows: TGTGCCAGCAGTGAAGCGCCTGTGGGGTTAAGAGAGGCCCAGTACTTC. It yields the protein CASSEAPVGLREAQYF.

On this clonotype: A read error is likely, as this CDR3 ends without the conserved phenylalanine or tryptophan. The chain links TRBV19 to TRBJ2-6; D is undetermined. This CDR3 region has 15 residues. Germline CDR1 LNHDA, CDR2 SQIVND (reference sequence). V was clipped by 5 bases and J by 0 bases, with 8 bases between them. Here the CDR3 reads CASSSYHSGANVLTL. CDR3 coding DNA: TGTGCCAGTAGTTCCTACCACTCTGGGGCCAACGTCCTGACTCTC.

Concerning this clonotype: The conserved closing phenylalanine or tryptophan is absent in this CDR3, likely reflecting a read error. The J gene is TRBJ1-1, the V gene TRBV7-2; no reliable D call. The CDR3 totals 14 residues. The V gene lost 7 bases and the J gene lost 0 bases, with 12 bases spanning the gap. Germline V gene data show CDR1 as SGHTA and CDR2 as FQGNSA. CDR3 sequence reads: CASTREVMNTEAFS. CDR3 in DNA: TGTGCCAGCACCCGGGAAGTCATGAACACTGAAGCTTTCTCT.

Only a few counts were recorded for this clonotype. J is TRBJ2-1 and V is TRBV4-2; a possible D gene is TRBD2 (5 bases). Looked up from germline, CDR1 is LGHNA and CDR2 is YNFKEQ. There are 13 residues in the CDR3. The ends were cut back, 0 bases at V and 10 bases at J, with 10 bases in the middle. The CDR3 coding sequence is TGTGCCAGCAGCCAAGATTGGCGGAGGGAGCAGTTCTTC. Its protein is CASSQDWRREQFF.

This clonotype occurred a few times. The rearrangement links TRBV7-2 to TRBJ2-4; D is unresolved. The CDR3 extends over 12 amino acids. Trimming left V 2 bases short and J 9 bases short, with 8 bases between. From germline, CDR1 is SGHTA and CDR2 FQGNSA. The DNA of the CDR3 is TGTGCCAGCAGCTTATACTCCGGCATTCAGTACTTC. Translation gives CASSLYSGIQYF.

A note on this clonotype: With a much larger clone just one base away, this may be a read error. The chain links TRBV14 to TRBJ1-5, with TRBD1 identical over 7 bases. V was pared by 4 bases and J by 6 bases, with 6 bases of the junction left unmatched. The CDR3 consists of 14 residues. The V gene's germline CDR1 is SGHDN and CDR2 FVKESK. The CDR3 loop reads CASSPTGSTQPQHF. CDR3 coding DNA: TGTGCCAGCAGCCCGACAGGGTCCACTCAGCCCCAGCATTTT.

This clonotype was seen ten or more times. The rearrangement joins TRBV20-1 to TRBJ1-1, with D possibly TRBD1 on 6 matching bases. Trimming removed 6 bases at V and 5 bases at J, with 16 bases between. Germline loops: CDR1 DFQATT, CDR2 SNEGSKA (reference sequence). The CDR3 spans 13 residues. CDR3 region: CSAPPQGYTEAFF. CDR3 sequence (DNA): TGCAGTGCCCCTCCACAGGGTTATACTGAAGCTTTCTTT.

The chain carries TRBV7-9 and TRBJ2-3, with a possible D match to TRBD2 (6 bases). Per the germline V gene, CDR1 is SEHNR and CDR2 is FQNEAQ (reference sequence). The CDR3 contains 16 residues. V was pared by 6 bases and J by 0 bases, with 16 bases between. CDR3 region: CASRKDRGTSTDTQYF. DNA for the CDR3: TGTGCCAGCAGGAAAGACCGGGGGACTAGCACAGATACGCAGTATTTT.

The sample holds many counts of this clonotype. The chain carries TRBV25-1 and TRBJ1-2; D ambiguous. The CDR3 totals 13 residues. CDR1 is MGHDK and CDR2 is SYGVNS in the germline V gene. V was clipped by 3 bases and J by 6 bases, with 11 bases between them. The CDR3 nucleotides are TGTGCCAGCAGTGAGTTTCAGGCGGATGGCTACACCTTC. Translated, it gives CASSEFQADGYTF.

This clonotype was picked up a small number of times. This sequence joins TRBV3-1 and TRBJ1-5; D gene unclear. V lost 0 bases and J 2 bases, leaving 2 bases between the germline ends. There are 13 residues in the CDR3. CDR1 and CDR2 (germline): LGHDT, YNNKEL (reference sequence). The CDR3 nucleotides read TGTGCCAGCAGCCAAGAACGCAATCAGCCCCAGCATTTT. Encoded protein: CASSQERNQPQHF.

This clonotype has more than one count but fewer than ten. V gene TRBV12-3 or TRBV12-4 combines with J gene TRBJ1-2; unclear D gene. CDR3 length equals 13 residues. V was shortened by 6 bases and J by 6 bases, with 14 bases between the two germline ends. CDR3 region: CASRGPGLHGYTF. In DNA form, the CDR3 reads TGTGCCAGCAGAGGGCCAGGTCTGCATGGCTACACCTTC.

The chain recombines TRBV27 with TRBJ1-1; perhaps TRBD1 as D (5 bases). The V and J ends lost 6 bases and 6 bases respectively, with 11 bases between them. Germline loops: CDR1 MNHEY, CDR2 SMNVEV (reference sequence). The CDR3 runs 12 residues. The CDR3 loop is CASSGHFSEAFF. As DNA, the CDR3 is TGTGCCAGCAGCGGACACTTTTCTGAAGCTTTCTTT.

This chain joins TRBV14 and TRBJ2-5; D unresolved. V lost 1 base and J 0 bases, leaving 3 bases between the germline ends. The length of the CDR3 is 13 residues. Per germline, CDR1 SGHDN and CDR2 FVKESK. The CDR3 reads CASSQGNQETQYF. The CDR3 bases are TGTGCCAGCAGCCAAGGGAACCAAGAGACCCAGTACTTC.

J is TRBJ2-5 and V is TRBV29-1, with 7 positions matching TRBD1. This CDR3 is built from 14 residues. Germline loops: CDR1 SQVTM, CDR2 ANQGSEA. Trimming removed 2 bases from V and 11 bases from J; junction bases left unmatched: 14. Here the CDR3 reads CSVERGRAYNEQYF. DNA for the CDR3: TGCAGCGTTGAAAGGGGGCGCGCCTACAATGAGCAGTACTTC.

This clonotype was seen repeatedly, ten times or more. The chain recombines TRBV27 with TRBJ1-2; no reliable D call. Germline loops: CDR1 MNHEY, CDR2 SMNVEV (reference sequence). V lost 10 bases, J lost 3 bases, and 15 bases lay in between. The CDR3 totals 13 residues. CDR3 sequence reads: CATAYRPDYGYTF. CDR3 nucleotides: TGTGCCACAGCATACAGACCTGACTATGGCTACACCTTC.

The rearrangement joins TRBV5-4 to TRBJ2-3, with 9 nucleotides matching TRBD2. The CDR3 runs 16 residues. In germline, CDR1 is SGHNT, CDR2 YYREEE (reference sequence). V shed 4 bases, J shed 3 bases, and the junction held 9 bases outside the gene matches. The CDR3 here is CASSPSGGGATDTQYF. CDR3 DNA: TGTGCCAGCAGCCCCTCGGGCGGGGGGGCTACAGATACGCAGTATTTT.

V and J are TRBV6-5 and TRBJ1-4, with TRBD1 identical over 7 bases. CDR1 and CDR2 from the germline V gene are MNHEY and SVGAGI. V lost 0 bases to trimming and J lost 7 bases; unmatched junction nucleotides: 5. The CDR3 totals 15 residues. The CDR3 loop is CASSYSSRGGEKLFF. The CDR3 DNA sequence: TGTGCCAGCAGTTACTCAAGCAGGGGGGGTGAAAAACTGTTTTTT.

The chain uses TRBV20-1 and TRBJ2-1, with 7 bases aligning to TRBD2. CDR3 size: 14 residues. Germline V lookup: CDR1 DFQATT, CDR2 SNEGSKA (reference sequence). J lost 9 bases, V lost 1 base, and 9 bases had no gene match. The CDR3 bases are TGCAGTGCTAGAGGTTCCCTAGCGGCCCGTGAGCAGTTCTTC. Protein product: CSARGSLAAREQFF.

The table lists this clonotype with many counts. The gene calls are TRBV6-1 and TRBJ2-2; D remains ambiguous. Germline assignment: CDR1 MNHNS and CDR2 SASEGT. There are 13 residues in the CDR3. Trimming left V 7 bases short and J 1 base short, with 7 bases between. CDR3 sequence (DNA): TGTGCCAGCACGAAGGAGAACACCGGGGAGCTGTTTTTT. Protein sequence: CASTKENTGELFF.

Only a few counts were recorded for this clonotype. The chain uses TRBV10-1 and TRBJ2-1, with TRBD2 matching over 7 bases. The CDR3 totals 14 residues. V was pared by 3 bases and J by 5 bases, with 4 bases of the junction left unmatched. Germline-derived CDR1 and CDR2 are WNHNN and SYGVQD (reference sequence). The CDR3 DNA is TGCGCCAGCAGTGACGGGAGGCCCGACAATGAGCAGTTCTTC. Its protein product is CASSDGRPDNEQFF.

This chain uses TRBV14 with TRBJ2-5; TRBD1 agrees at 8 bases. J was trimmed by 5 bases and V by 4 bases; bases with no gene match: 9. The CDR3 extends over 15 amino acids. Germline lookup yields CDR1 SGHDN and CDR2 FVKESK. This CDR3 is CASSRWRTGMETQYF. The CDR3 DNA sequence: TGTGCCAGCAGCCGCTGGAGGACAGGGATGGAGACCCAGTACTTC.